The 12 T cell receptor beta chains given below trace back to one sample, sequenced in a study of blood T cell repertoires in COVID-19. The repertoire was sequenced with immunoSEQ multiplex PCR; TCRdb's copy has only in-frame clones and lacks some. The data hold about 190,000 clones, with roughly 87% observed a single time. Sequences were obtained from peripheral blood. These TCRs come from a middle-aged woman with acute or convalescent COVID-19.

The table lists this clone with a count of one. The V call is TRBV19, the J call TRBJ2-7; D is possibly TRBD1 (6 bases). The CDR3 is 13 residues long. CDR1 is LNHDA, CDR2 SQIVND, per germline (reference sequence). V was cut by 5 bases and J by 7 bases, with 15 bases left in between. Here the CDR3 DNA reads TGTGCCAGTAGTCCAGGACAGATTGAAGAGCAGTACTTC. Amino acid sequence: CASSPGQIEEQYF.

The chain combines TRBV30 with TRBJ2-1; the D gene is possibly TRBD1 (7 bases). This CDR3 spans 17 amino acids. V lost 1 base and J 6 bases, leaving 22 bases between the germline ends. CDR1 and CDR2 (germline): GTSNPN, SVGIG (reference sequence). CDR3: CAWSATGRDSGFNEQFF. DNA for the CDR3: TGTGCCTGGAGTGCCACAGGAAGGGACAGCGGGTTCAATGAGCAGTTCTTC. Complete variable domain (other parts from reference TRBV30 and TRBJ2-1): SQTIHQWPATLVQPVGSPLSLECTVEGTSNPNLYWYRQAAGRGLQLLFYSVGIGQISSEVPQNLSASRPQDRQFILSSKKLLLSDSGFYLCAWSATGRDSGFNEQFFGPGTRLTVL.

This chain uses TRBV6-5 with TRBJ1-3, with D tentatively TRBD1 (5 bases). Germline assignment: CDR1 MNHEY and CDR2 SVGAGI. The CDR3 sequence is 11 residues long. The germline V and J ends were trimmed by 10 bases and 7 bases, with 11 bases remaining between them. This CDR3 reads CATSEGNTIYF. In nucleotides, the CDR3 is TGTGCCACCTCGGAGGGGAACACCATATATTTT.

The chain has TRBV28 and TRBJ2-7; maybe TRBD1 (6 bases). CDR1 is MDHEN and CDR2 is SYDVKM in the germline V gene. Trimming removed 2 bases at V and 2 bases at J, with 10 bases between. The CDR3 contains 14 residues. DNA of the CDR3: TGTGCCAGCAGTTTAGGGGACAAAACCTACGAGCAGTACTTC. This translates into CASSLGDKTYEQYF.

The CDR3 loop is CASSLDRANYGYTF. In DNA, the CDR3 is TGCGCCAGCAGCTTGGACAGGGCGAACTATGGCTACACCTTC. The genes are TRBV5-1 and TRBJ1-2, with a weak D call TRBD1 (6 bases). V was trimmed by 0 bases and J by 2 bases, leaving 8 bases between them. Germline values: CDR1 SGHRS, CDR2 YFSETQ. This CDR3 spans 14 amino acids. The full variable domain, in which reference TRBV5-1 and TRBJ1-2 provide the parts outside the CDR3, is KAGVTQTPRYLIKTRGQQVTLSCSPISGHRSVSWYQQTPGQGLQFLFEYFSETQRNKGNFPGRFSGRQFSNSRSEMNVSTLELGDSALYLCASSLDRANYGYTFGSGTRLTVV.

CDR3 protein: CASSLDRGNIQYF. In nucleotides, the CDR3 is TGTGCCAGCAGCTTGGACAGGGGAAACATTCAGTACTTC. This chain connects TRBV5-4 to TRBJ2-4; TRBD1 matches 7 bases. The J segment lost 6 bases and the V segment lost 0 bases, leaving 0 bases of the junction unmatched. In germline, CDR1 is SGHNT, CDR2 YYREEE (reference sequence). This CDR3 is 13 amino acids long.

This clone was recorded once. The J gene is TRBJ1-2, the V gene TRBV27; the D is unclear. V was cut by 2 bases and J by 4 bases, with 11 bases left in between. Germline lookup yields CDR1 MNHEY and CDR2 SMNVEV (reference sequence). This CDR3 is built from 14 residues. The CDR3 DNA reads TGTGCCAGCAGTTTAAACAGAGAATTCTATGGCTACACCTTC. Amino acid sequence: CASSLNREFYGYTF.

The chain has TRBV5-8 and TRBJ2-7; the D is unclear. There are 12 residues in the CDR3. The ends were cut back, 3 bases at V and 3 bases at J, with 7 bases in the middle. Germline V gene lookup returns CDR1 SGHTS and CDR2 YDEGEE. CDR3 DNA: TGTGCCAGCAGCTCACACCACTACGAGCAGTACTTC. The encoded protein is CASSSHHYEQYF.

This clone has a handful of counts. V usage is TRBV19 and J usage is TRBJ2-1; 9 bases agree with TRBD2. V lost 3 bases, J lost 10 bases, and 7 bases stayed unmatched. The germline V gene has CDR1 LNHDA and CDR2 SQIVND (reference sequence). The CDR3 spans 14 residues. This CDR3 reads CASSIGSGSKEQFF. The CDR3 DNA sequence: TGTGCCAGTAGTATCGGTAGCGGGAGCAAAGAGCAGTTCTTC.

The chain carries TRBV19 and TRBJ2-1; D possibly corresponds to TRBD2 (7 bases). V lost 4 bases and J lost 8, with 27 bases in between. This CDR3 has 18 amino acids. Per germline, CDR1 LNHDA and CDR2 SQIVND (reference sequence). The CDR3 DNA follows: TGTGCCAGTAGTAGGACCGGTAAAAGGACTAGGGGGTCGGATGAGCAGTTCTTC. It codes for CASSRTGKRTRGSDEQFF.

This sequence joins TRBV7-2 and TRBJ1-1; the match to TRBD1 covers 9 bases. Germline assignment: CDR1 SGHTA and CDR2 FQGNSA. This CDR3 has 14 residues. V dropped 5 bases and J dropped 4; count of bases not matched to a gene: 5. Written as DNA, the CDR3 is TGTGCCAGCAGCGAACAGGGGGCGGGCACTGAAGCTTTCTTT. Encoded protein: CASSEQGAGTEAFF.

This chain uses TRBV6-5 with TRBJ1-5; 8 nucleotides agree with TRBD1. Germline loops: CDR1 MNHEY, CDR2 SVGAGI. This CDR3 comprises 14 residues. J lost 4 bases, V lost 6 bases, and 5 bases had no gene match. CDR3 sequence reads: CASRLGTGNQPQHF. CDR3 nucleotides: TGTGCCAGCAGACTAGGGACAGGTAATCAGCCCCAGCATTTT.